A selection of T cell receptor beta chains follows, all from one sample in a study of blood T cell repertoires in COVID-19. Sequencing used immunoSEQ multiplex PCR; TCRdb keeps in-frame clones, though not all of them. This sample has some 300,000 clones, with 70% to 90% found just once. Sequenced input: PBMCs or T cells enriched from blood (not recorded which). The receptors derive from a woman between 55 and 75 years old in a cohort exposed to, infected with or recovered from COVID-19 (not recorded which). Each CDR3 is given with its conserved first and last residue. The order of the fields is D gene, V gene, clone size, J gene, CDR3 DNA, CDR3 protein. A D gene is named only where the DNA matches it firmly. Some rows mark clone size as missing; the rest say once, few, many or name a class of expanded clone.

>TRBD2|TRBV28|-|TRBJ2-3
TGTGCCAGCAGCCGGGACTACTCCACAGATACGCAGTATTTT
CASSRDYSTDTQYF
>TRBD2|TRBV6-5|-|TRBJ2-5
TGTGCCAGCAGTTCCCCCGGACTAGCGGAAGAGACCCAGTACTTC
CASSSPGLAEETQYF
>-|TRBV7-2|-|TRBJ1-3
TGTGCCAGCTCCTGGGGGCTGAAAGGAAACACCATATATTTT
CASSWGLKGNTIYF
>-|TRBV5-6|-|TRBJ2-6
TGTGCCAGCAGCCCCTCAGGGTCTGGGGCCAACGTCCTGACTTTC
CASSPSGSGANVLTF
>TRBD1|TRBV10-3|few|TRBJ2-7
TGTGCCATCAGTGAGAACGCACAGGGGGGCGAGCAGTACTTC
CAISENAQGGEQYF
>-|TRBV5-1|-|TRBJ1-1
TGCGCCAGCAGCCCATTAGCCAGGGGACGGAACACTGAAGCTTTCTTT
CASSPLARGRNTEAFF
>TRBD1|TRBV28|many|TRBJ2-1
TGTGCCAGCAGCCCCGACAGGGTAAGGGAGCAGTTCTTC
CASSPDRVREQFF
>-|TRBV7-3|-|TRBJ2-5
TGTGCCAGCAGCTCCCGGGGCCAAGAGACCCAGTACTTC
CASSSRGQETQYF
>TRBD2|TRBV24-1|-|TRBJ2-1
TGTGCCACCAGTGATTTTAGCGGGAGGGGCCTCTTC
CATSDFSGRGLF
>-|TRBV13|once|TRBJ2-5
TGTGCCAGCAGCCCCGGGGATGTTAGGGGGCAAGAGACCCAGTACTTC
CASSPGDVRGQETQYF
>TRBD1|TRBV2|-|TRBJ1-6
TGTGCCAGCAGTGAAAAAGGACAGGCCCAGTCACCCCTCCACTTT
CASSEKGQAQSPLHF
>-|TRBV28|-|TRBJ2-7
TGTGCCAGCAGTGGGGGGACCAATCCTACGAGACAGTACTTC
CASSGGTNPTRQYF
>TRBD2|TRBV2|once|TRBJ2-1
TGTGCCAGCAAGCGGGAGGGAGTGGGACCAAATGAGCAGTTCTTC
CASKREGVGPNEQFF
>-|TRBV11-2|-|TRBJ1-2
TGTGCCAGCAGCCCCGAGGGGGTCGCTGTGGATGGCTACACCTTC
CASSPEGVAVDGYTF
>TRBD1|TRBV5-5|-|TRBJ1-5
TGTGCCAGCACTGTTCCGGGACAGGGGCCGTTGCAGCCCCAGCATTTT
CASTVPGQGPLQPQHF
>TRBD2|TRBV18|-|TRBJ2-2
TGTGCCAGCTCAGGAGTACTAGCGGAAGTCACCGGGGAGCTGTTTTTT
CASSGVLAEVTGELFF
>-|TRBV28|-|TRBJ2-7
TGTGCCAGCAGTTTGTTAAGGGCGTCGGGGATCCACGAGCAGTACTTC
CASSLLRASGIHEQYF
>-|TRBV28|-|TRBJ2-7
TGTGCCAGCAGTCAAGCCCGGCAGGGCCGTCGCGAGCAGTACTTC
CASSQARQGRREQYF
>-|TRBV5-6|-|TRBJ2-1
TGTGCCAGCCAGCGAGAGCATGAGCAGTTCTTC
CASQREHEQFF
>-|TRBV9|-|TRBJ1-2
TGTGCCAGCAGCGTAGAGGTCGGGGGAAGGTATGGCTACACCTTC
CASSVEVGGRYGYTF
>-|TRBV6-6|-|TRBJ2-1
TGTGCCAGCAGTTACGGGGGGAGGATCGTTAACAATGAGCAGTTCTTC
CASSYGGRIVNNEQFF
>TRBD2|TRBV6-6|-|TRBJ2-3
TGTGCCAGCAGTCACGGGACTAGCGGGAATAAGCCTAGCACAGATACGCAGTATTTT
CASSHGTSGNKPSTDTQYF
>TRBD2|TRBV11-2|-|TRBJ2-7
TGTGCCAGCAGCTTCCAGCGGGGGAGCTCCTACGAGCAGTACTTC
CASSFQRGSSYEQYF
>-|TRBV24-1|once|TRBJ1-2
TGTGCCACCAGTGACGACAGGTCCTATGGCTACACCTTC
CATSDDRSYGYTF
>-|TRBV5-1|-|TRBJ1-2
TGCGCCAGCAGCTTGGAAGCCCGTGGCTACACCTTC
CASSLEARGYTF
>-|TRBV7-9|-|TRBJ2-7
TGTGCCAGCAGCGTACCTAGCTCCTACGAGCAGTACTTC
CASSVPSSYEQYF
>-|TRBV4-1|-|TRBJ2-3
TGCGCCAGCAGCCAAGATCCTAACTATGCTAGCACAGATACGCAGTATTTT
CASSQDPNYASTDTQYF
>-|TRBV24-1|-|TRBJ1-1
TGTGCCACCAGTGATATTGGACAGACGAACACTGAAGCTTTCTTT
CATSDIGQTNTEAFF
>-|TRBV29-1|-|TRBJ1-2
TGCAGCGTTGCCGGGGGGGGCGGCTACACCTTC
CSVAGGGGYTF
>TRBD2|TRBV29-1|few|TRBJ2-3
TGCAGCGACGTAGCGGGAGAGCGAGATACGCAGTATTTT
CSDVAGERDTQYF
>-|TRBV23-1|-|TRBJ1-6
TGCGCCAGCAGTCCCCCCTACAGGGAAGTGATCGGCTTTTCACCCCTCCACTTT
CASSPPYREVIGFSPLHF
>-|TRBV5-8|-|TRBJ2-7
TGTGCCAGCAGCCTACTAGTAAACTACGAGCAGTACTTC
CASSLLVNYEQYF
>TRBD2|TRBV30|-|TRBJ2-1
TGTGCCTGGAGTGTACGACTAGCGGGAGGGAATGAGCAGTTCTTC
CAWSVRLAGGNEQFF
>TRBD2|TRBV19|-|TRBJ2-7
TGTGCCAGTAGTAGAGGGACTAGCGGGAGAGGGTGGTCCTACGAGCAGTACTTC
CASSRGTSGRGWSYEQYF
>-|TRBV4-2|-|TRBJ1-1
TGTGCCAGCAGCCAAGGGGGCAATCAGATCTTGAACACTGAAGCTTTCTTT
CASSQGGNQILNTEAFF
>-|TRBV28|-|TRBJ1-5
TGTGCCAGCAGCCGGCCCTGGACAGAGCCAAATCAGCCCCAGCATTTT
CASSRPWTEPNQPQHF
>-|TRBV5-1|-|TRBJ1-6
TGCGCCAGCAACACAGGTGAAAATTCACCCCTCCACTTT
CASNTGENSPLHF
>-|TRBV5-1|-|TRBJ1-6
TGCGCCAGCAGCTCCAATAATTCACCCCTCCACTTT
CASSSNNSPLHF
>TRBD2|TRBV6-6|-|TRBJ2-7
TGTGCCAGCAGTTACTCGGCTAGCGGGAGGGGGTACGAGCAGTACTTC
CASSYSASGRGYEQYF
>TRBD2|TRBV18|-|TRBJ2-7
TGTGCCAGCTCACGAGGACTAGCGGGAGGCCTCGAGCAGTACTTC
CASSRGLAGGLEQYF
>-|TRBV5-5|-|TRBJ1-5
TGTGCCAGCAGCTTGGGCAGGAATAGCAATCAGCCCCAGCATTTT
CASSLGRNSNQPQHF
>-|TRBV5-1|-|TRBJ1-4
TGCGCCAGCAGCTTGGCTCCAGGGGCGAGTGAAAAACTGTTTTTT
CASSLAPGASEKLFF
>TRBD1|TRBV28|-|TRBJ1-1
TGTGCCAGCAGTGGCAATCTGGGACAGGGAGAAACTGAAGCTTTCTTT
CASSGNLGQGETEAFF
>TRBD1|TRBV6-5|-|TRBJ2-3
TGTGCCAGCGGCAGGGGGCCGGATACGCAGTATTTT
CASGRGPDTQYF
>-|TRBV7-9|-|TRBJ1-2
TGTGCCAGCAGCTTAGACTCAGGGAACTATGGCTACACCTTC
CASSLDSGNYGYTF
>-|TRBV6-5|-|TRBJ1-5
TGTGCCAGCAGCCAATGGGGGGAGCAGGGTCAGCCCCAGCATTTT
CASSQWGEQGQPQHF
>-|TRBV14|-|TRBJ2-2
TGTGCCAGCAGCCAAGCCCGAACGGGGAACACCGGGGAGCTGTTTTTT
CASSQARTGNTGELFF
>TRBD2|TRBV7-2|-|TRBJ2-7
TGTGCCAGCAGCTTAGGACTAGCGGGAGTTCAGGACGAGCAGTACTTC
CASSLGLAGVQDEQYF
>TRBD1|TRBV6-5|-|TRBJ2-2
TGTGCCACCTCAAGGGACAGGGTTCCCGGGGAGCTGTTTTTT
CATSRDRVPGELFF
>TRBD1|TRBV6-5|-|TRBJ2-5
TGTGCCAGCAGTTACGACAGGGGGCGCAGGGAGACCCAGTACTTC
CASSYDRGRRETQYF